This T cell receptor beta chain is from a study of human T cells and chemical hapten exposure. Overall study results and limits: Expanded TCRs created a significantly greater count of big CDR3 similarity clusters than controls did.

Via MiXCR, TCRdb re-called the RACE reads, giving one row per CDR3 protein. The table has about 340,000 distinct CDR3 sequences, around 7% seen once; the top ten hold more than 7%. To note about this clonotype: Its specificity is not known.

Stated time point: patch test 1, 2 weeks after DPC sensitization. Treatment of the sample: therapeutic diphenylcyclopropenone sensitization with weekly scalp DPC. The receptor comes from a woman aged 18-29 years with alopecia areata. Some clones in this sample may be carry-over from other donors' samples. The sample consisted of whole blood, taken in connection with sensitization to the hapten diphenylcyclopropenone (DPC).

In DNA form, the CDR3 reads TGTGCCAGCAGTCTCGGGGGATCTCGCTATGGCTACACCTTC. This sequence encodes CASSLGGSRYGYTF. This sequence joins TRBV6-6 and TRBJ1-2; maybe TRBD1 (5 bases). Germline V gene lookup returns CDR1 MNHNY and CDR2 SVGAGI (reference sequence). Deletions cut 5 bases from V and 4 bases from J, with 14 bases between. This CDR3 comprises 14 residues.